A selection of T cell receptor beta chains follows, all from one sample in a study of CD8 T cells in Susac syndrome. TCRdb re-called the immunoSEQ multiplex PCR reads through MiXCR, storing one row per CDR3 protein. This table has 65,000 to 100,000 distinct CDR3 sequences, 96% appearing once. Sequenced: CD8+ T cells from PBMCs. The origin of the receptors is a human donor with Susac syndrome. Each CDR3 is given with its conserved first and last residue. The D gene is left open where the match is weak. A clone size is listed for some rows: how often the clone was seen (once, few, many), or a class if it is expanded.

>TRBJ1-1|NA|TRBV30|NA
TGTGCCAGCAACGGGAACACTGAAGCTTTCTTT
CASNGNTEAFF
>TRBJ2-1|NA|TRBV29-1|TRBD2
TGCAGCGTAAGGGGGACTAGCGGCGACAGCTCCTACAATGAGCAGTTCTTC
CSVRGTSGDSSYNEQFF
>TRBJ2-7|once|TRBV29-1|TRBD2
TGCAGCGCCGAACTAGCGGGAGTACGCGAGCAGTACTTC
CSAELAGVREQYF
>TRBJ2-2|NA|TRBV30|NA
TGTGCCGGTCCTCACAGGGACACCGGGGAGCTGTTTTTT
CAGPHRDTGELFF
>TRBJ2-7|NA|TRBV20-1|NA
TGCAGTGCTCAACTGCAAAGTACCTACGAGCAGTACTTC
CSAQLQSTYEQYF
>TRBJ2-3|NA|TRBV24-1|NA
TGTGCCACCAGTGATAGCGTCGGGGTTACAGATACGCAGTATTTT
CATSDSVGVTDTQYF
>TRBJ2-5|NA|TRBV11-2|NA
TGTGCCAGCAGTCTAGGGGATGAGACCCAGTACTTC
CASSLGDETQYF
>TRBJ2-7|NA|TRBV20-1|TRBD2
TGCAGTGCAACTGCTAGAGATCTTAACGGGCTAGACGCGGGAGGGCCGACCATAGGGGAGCAGTACTTC
CSATARDLNGLDAGGPTIGEQYF
>TRBJ1-1|NA|TRBV2|NA
TGTGCCAGCAGTCCCCGGGAGGATGAAGCTTTCTTT
CASSPREDEAFF
>TRBJ2-5|once|TRBV11-2|NA
TGTGCCAGCAGCTTTCAGGGGTTCCAAGAGACCCAGTACTTC
CASSFQGFQETQYF
>TRBJ2-3|NA|TRBV12-3/TRBV12-4|NA
TGTGCCAGCAGTTTTGACCGGGAGAGCACAGATACGCAGTATTTT
CASSFDRESTDTQYF
>TRBJ2-7|once|TRBV28|NA
TGTGCCAGCAGTTTTAACCGGGGAATGGGCGAGCAGTACTTC
CASSFNRGMGEQYF
>TRBJ2-6|NA|TRBV29-1|NA
TGCAGCGCTACAGGGTTCGCTGGGGCCAACGTCCTGACTTTC
CSATGFAGANVLTF
>TRBJ1-4|NA|TRBV24-1|NA
TGTGCCACCATAGGGGGGACTAATGAAAAACTGTTTTTT
CATIGGTNEKLFF
>TRBJ2-4|NA|TRBV9|NA
TGTGCCAGCGAAGGCCGGTTCGGCATTCAGTACTTC
CASEGRFGIQYF